Presented here are 21 T cell receptor beta chains from one specimen sequenced in a study of T cell responses to AZD1222 COVID-19 vaccine. Only in-frame clones appear in the TCRdb table, and some are missing; sequencing was by immunoSEQ multiplex PCR. The sample lists about 110,000 clones, roughly 90% occurring once. The material sequenced was peripheral blood, taken on day 0 of MenACWY control vaccination. All receptors come from an adult in good health.

The V gene is TRBV5-1, the J gene TRBJ2-4; D may correspond to TRBD1 or TRBD2 (5 bases each). Trimming removed 6 bases at V and 7 bases at J, with 20 bases between. Germline CDR1 and CDR2: SGHRS and YFSETQ. The CDR3 length is 15 residues. The CDR3 DNA is TGCGCCAGCACCCAGACCGGGACCCCGGGGAACATTCAGTACTTC. This encodes CASTQTGTPGNIQYF.

The genes are TRBV6-1 and TRBJ1-6; D is unresolved. V was pared by 0 bases and J by 10 bases, with 7 bases between. Germline values: CDR1 MNHNS, CDR2 SASEGT. CDR3 size: 13 residues. The CDR3 loop is CASSEAGVSPLHF. In nucleotides, the CDR3 is TGTGCCAGCAGTGAAGCTGGAGTCTCACCCCTCCACTTT.

This rearrangement joins TRBV7-9 to TRBJ1-6, with 7 bases identical to TRBD1. Germline values: CDR1 SEHNR, CDR2 FQNEAQ (reference sequence). This CDR3 has 14 amino acids. V was pared by 3 bases and J by 5 bases, with 1 base of the junction left unmatched. CDR3 residues: CASSFQGDNSPLHF. CDR3 DNA: TGTGCCAGCAGCTTCCAGGGGGATAATTCACCCCTCCACTTT.

This chain uses TRBV5-4 with TRBJ2-1, with a tentative D call TRBD2 (7 bases). Germline-derived CDR1 and CDR2 are SGHNT and YYREEE (reference sequence). CDR3 length: 16 amino acids. V lost 2 bases and J lost 9, with 21 bases in between. CDR3 residues: CASSLIAGGPGGEQFF. The CDR3 region has the DNA TGTGCCAGCAGCTTAATCGCCGGGGGGCCTGGAGGTGAGCAGTTCTTC.

The V and J genes are TRBV2 and TRBJ2-2; 11 nucleotides agree with TRBD2. Germline CDR1 is SNHLY and CDR2 is FYNNEI. V shed 7 bases, J shed 6 bases, and the junction held 7 bases outside the gene matches. This CDR3 comprises 15 residues. The CDR3 coding sequence is TGTGCCAGCAACAAGGAACTAGCGGGGGCCGGGGAGCTGTTTTTT. It translates to CASNKELAGAGELFF.

The chain couples TRBV7-9 to TRBJ1-5; D may be TRBD1 (6 bases). The CDR3 is 14 amino acids. CDR1 SEHNR and CDR2 FQNEAQ come from the germline V gene (reference sequence). V was trimmed by 4 bases and J by 3 bases, leaving 10 bases between them. The CDR3 bases are TGTGCCAGCAGCTCTGGACAGTCCAATCAGCCCCAGCATTTT. Amino acids: CASSSGQSNQPQHF.

This chain connects TRBV5-4 to TRBJ1-2; TRBD1 matches 7 bases. Germline CDR1 is SGHNT and CDR2 is YYREEE (reference sequence). CDR3 length equals 15 residues. The V segment lost 5 bases and the J segment 2 bases; nucleotides outside the gene matches: 9. CDR3 amino acids: CASRRTGVGNYGYTF. CDR3 bases: TGTGCCAGCAGGAGAACAGGGGTCGGGAACTATGGCTACACCTTC.

This chain uses TRBV11-3 with TRBJ2-1, with D unclear. This CDR3 comprises 15 residues. The V and J ends lost 1 base and 5 bases respectively, with 12 bases between them. Germline V lookup: CDR1 SGHNT, CDR2 YENEEA. This CDR3 is CASSLGGGYNNEQFF. The CDR3 DNA follows: TGTGCCAGCAGCTTAGGAGGTGGCTATAACAATGAGCAGTTCTTC.

The chain has TRBV11-2 and TRBJ2-1; unclear D gene. The CDR3 sequence is 16 residues long. Trimming shortened V by 5 bases and J by 0 bases, and 14 bases separated the two germline ends. Germline V gene lookup returns CDR1 SGHAT and CDR2 FQNNGV. The CDR3 here is CASSLRRAHSYNEQFF. In DNA form, the CDR3 reads TGTGCCAGCAGCCTACGACGAGCCCACTCCTACAATGAGCAGTTCTTC. The whole variable domain, remainder taken from reference TRBV11-2 and TRBJ2-1, is EAGVAQSPRYKIIEKRQSVAFWCNPISGHATLYWYQQILGQGPKLLIQFQNNGVVDDSQLPKDRFSAERLKGVDSTLKIQPAKLEDSAVYLCASSLRRAHSYNEQFFGPGTRLTVL.

Concerning this clone itself: The sample contains more than one DNA sequence encoding this CDR3. The chain joins TRBV30 to TRBJ1-2; tentative D call: TRBD1 (5 bases). There are 13 residues in the CDR3. CDR1 and CDR2 (germline): GTSNPN, SVGIG (reference sequence). V shed 0 bases and J shed 2 bases, with 7 bases lying between them. The CDR3 nucleotides are TGTGCCTGGAGTGTAAGGGGCAACTATGGCTACACCTTC. Translated: CAWSVRGNYGYTF.

This chain joins TRBV5-1 and TRBJ2-5; D possibly corresponds to TRBD1 (6 bases). V lost 0 bases and J lost 5, with 11 bases in between. Germline V CDR1 and CDR2: SGHRS, YFSETQ. The CDR3 spans 14 residues. The DNA for the CDR3 is TGCGCCAGCAGCTTGGCCCAGGGGCGGGAGACCCAGTACTTC. It codes for CASSLAQGRETQYF.

The genes are TRBV6-4 and TRBJ2-1; TRBD1 matches at 8 bases. Germline assignment: CDR1 MRHNA and CDR2 SNTAGT. Trimming at V came to 1 base and at J to 5 bases, leaving 4 bases not matched to a gene. This CDR3 has 15 residues. Here the CDR3 reads CASSDYGTGHNEQFF. DNA of the CDR3: TGTGCCAGCAGTGACTATGGGACAGGTCACAATGAGCAGTTCTTC.

In its sample, this clone was seen once. The chain carries TRBV6-5 and TRBJ1-6; the match to TRBD1 covers 7 bases. The CDR3 runs 15 residues. Germline loops: CDR1 MNHEY, CDR2 SVGAGI. Trimming at V came to 7 bases and at J to 9 bases, leaving 12 bases not matched to a gene. The CDR3 coding sequence is TGTGCCAGCACCCCCGGACAGGCCAAGGTTTCACCCCTCCACTTT. Encoded protein: CASTPGQAKVSPLHF.

V gene TRBV6-6 combines with J gene TRBJ1-2; 8 nucleotides align to TRBD1. After removal of 0 bases from V and 8 bases from J, the junction contained 5 bases not matched to a gene. The CDR3 loop spans 14 amino acids. Germline CDR1 reads MNHNY; CDR2 reads SVGAGI (reference sequence). CDR3 nucleotide sequence: TGTGCCAGCAGTTACTCGACAGGGGCGGAGGGCTACACCTTC. Translated, it gives CASSYSTGAEGYTF.

The rearrangement links TRBV7-8 to TRBJ1-5, with D uncertain. The CDR3 runs to 13 residues. CDR1 SGHVS and CDR2 FQNEAQ come from the germline V gene. The V end lost 1 base, the J end lost 6 bases, and 7 bases lay between the germline ends. CDR3 DNA sequence: TGTGCCAGCAGCTTAGAGGGTGCTCAGCCCCAGCATTTT. Translation: CASSLEGAQPQHF.

This sequence joins TRBV9 and TRBJ2-3; 9 positions match TRBD1. The CDR3 is 15 amino acids. J lost 1 base, V lost 4 bases, and 4 bases had no gene match. CDR1 is SGDLS and CDR2 is YYNGEE in the germline V gene. CDR3 DNA sequence: TGTGCCAGCAGCTCCAGGACAGGGGGCACAGATACGCAGTATTTT. Protein: CASSSRTGGTDTQYF.

This sequence joins TRBV18 and TRBJ1-1, with D possibly matching TRBD1 (6 bases). CDR1 is KGHSH and CDR2 is LQKENI in the germline V gene. There are 14 residues in the CDR3. V dropped 3 bases and J dropped 4 bases, with 12 bases sitting between them. CDR3 in amino acids: CASSPQGRFTEAFF. DNA for the CDR3: TGTGCCAGCTCACCGCAGGGGCGGTTCACTGAAGCTTTCTTT.

This CDR3 reads CASTLQPNTEAFF. In DNA, the CDR3 is TGTGCCAGCACCTTACAGCCGAACACTGAAGCTTTCTTT. The J gene is TRBJ1-1, the V gene TRBV12-3 or TRBV12-4; D gene uncertain. V was shortened by 7 bases and J by 1 base, with 10 bases between the two germline ends. This CDR3 has 13 residues.

The V call is TRBV2, the J call TRBJ1-6, with D perhaps TRBD1 (6 bases). Germline V CDR1 and CDR2: SNHLY, FYNNEI. Trimming shortened V by 7 bases and J by 2 bases, and 12 bases separated the two germline ends. The CDR3 is 15 amino acids. The chain's CDR3 is CASTSGETYNSPLHF. The CDR3 DNA is TGTGCCAGCACCTCAGGGGAGACCTATAATTCACCCCTCCACTTT.

This clone was picked up one time. The J gene is TRBJ1-5, the V gene TRBV20-1; maybe TRBD1 (5 bases). The CDR3 length is 11 residues. The germline V and J ends were trimmed by 6 bases and 4 bases, with 7 bases remaining between them. Germline V CDR1 and CDR2: DFQATT, SNEGSKA (reference sequence). The CDR3 DNA follows: TGCAGTGCCCAGGGTAATCAGCCCCAGCATTTT. Protein: CSAQGNQPQHF.

The chain has TRBV15 and TRBJ2-7, with 7 nucleotides matching TRBD2. The length of the CDR3 is 15 residues. Germline assignment: CDR1 LNHNV and CDR2 YYDKDF (reference sequence). After removal of 0 bases from V and 2 bases from J, the junction contained 4 bases not matched to a gene. For the CDR3, the DNA is TGTGCCACCAGCAGAGATCCGGGGGGAACCTACGAGCAGTACTTC. Protein sequence: CATSRDPGGTYEQYF. Using reference TRBV15 and TRBJ2-7 for the parts outside the CDR3, the full variable domain is DAMVIQNPRYQVTQFGKPVTLSCSQTLNHNVMYWYQQKSSQAPKLLFHYYDKDFNNEADTPDNFQSRRPNTSFCFLDIRSPGLGDTAMYLCATSRDPGGTYEQYFGPGTRLTVT.